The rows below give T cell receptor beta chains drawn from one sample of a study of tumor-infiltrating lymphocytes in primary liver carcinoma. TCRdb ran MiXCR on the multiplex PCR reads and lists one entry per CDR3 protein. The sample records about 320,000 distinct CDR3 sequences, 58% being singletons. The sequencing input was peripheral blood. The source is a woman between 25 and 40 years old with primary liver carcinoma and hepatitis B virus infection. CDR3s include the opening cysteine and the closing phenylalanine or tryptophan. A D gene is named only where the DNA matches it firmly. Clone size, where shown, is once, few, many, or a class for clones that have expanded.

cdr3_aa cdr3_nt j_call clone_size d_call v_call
CASSEYQGLAGELFF TGTGCCAGCAGTGAATATCAGGGATTGGCCGGGGAGCTGTTTTTT TRBJ2-2 NA NA TRBV25-1
CATSEGFETQYF TGTGCCACCAGTGAGGGGTTCGAGACCCAGTACTTC TRBJ2-5 few NA TRBV24-1
CASSPGLAGCGEQFF TGTGCCAGCAGTCCGGGACTAGCGGGATGCGGGGAGCAGTTCTTC TRBJ2-1 NA TRBD2 TRBV6-2/TRBV6-3
CASSFRTRRNFQYF TGTGCCAGCAGTTTTAGGACAAGGAGAAACTTTCAGTACTTC TRBJ2-4 NA NA TRBV12-3/TRBV12-4
CASSQEGPRGGSTDTQYF TGCGCCAGCAGCCAAGAAGGACCCCGGGGGGGGAGCACAGATACGCAGTATTTT TRBJ2-3 many TRBD2 TRBV4-3
CVSNPQGSYEQYF TGTGTCAGCAACCCGCAGGGTAGCTACGAGCAGTACTTC TRBJ2-7 NA NA TRBV7-9
CTSSFGGHGLYEQYF TGTACCAGCAGCTTCGGGGGACACGGGCTCTACGAGCAGTACTTC TRBJ2-7 NA NA TRBV13
CASSQANRPNTGELFF TGCGCCAGCAGCCAAGCTAACAGACCGAACACCGGGGAGCTGTTTTTT TRBJ2-2 few NA TRBV4-1
CASMSGTNTGELFF TGTGCCAGCATGTCAGGAACGAACACCGGGGAGCTGTTTTTT TRBJ2-2 NA NA TRBV2
CSVRSEIGFSEQFF TGCAGCGTTCGGTCGGAGATTGGATTCAGTGAGCAGTTCTTC TRBJ2-1 many NA TRBV29-1
CASSTALSFQTPNTQYF TGTGCCAGCAGTACCGCCCTTTCCTTTCAAACTCCAAATACGCAGTATTTT TRBJ2-3 NA NA TRBV12-3/TRBV12-4
CASSPLKTGFDEQYF TGTGCCAGCAGTCCGCTAAAGACAGGGTTCGACGAGCAGTACTTC TRBJ2-7 few TRBD1 TRBV6-1
CASSGINRPQHF TGTGCCAGCAGCGGAATCAATCGGCCCCAGCATTTT TRBJ1-5 NA NA TRBV5-6
CASSVAGGQETQYF TGTGCCAGCAGTGTAGCGGGAGGCCAAGAGACCCAGTACTTC TRBJ2-5 NA TRBD2 TRBV7-9
CASRMSSGNTIYF TGTGCCAGCAGAATGAGCTCTGGAAACACCATATATTTT TRBJ1-3 few NA TRBV28
CAWSADRVAGYEHYF TGTGCCTGGAGTGCCGACAGGGTAGCGGGATACGAGCATTACTTC TRBJ2-7 NA NA TRBV30
CASSQEGYRDLAKNIQYF TGTGCCAGCAGCCAAGAAGGGTACAGGGACCTAGCCAAAAACATTCAGTACTTC TRBJ2-4 few NA TRBV14
CASSLEGNEQFF TGTGCCAGCAGCCTCGAGGGCAATGAGCAGTTCTTC TRBJ2-1 many NA TRBV5-4
CASGPSWVNEKLFF TGTGCCAGCGGCCCTTCGTGGGTTAATGAAAAACTGTTTTTT TRBJ1-4 NA NA TRBV11-2
CASIASIMTGVGEQFF TGCGCCAGCATCGCCTCTATCATGACAGGGGTAGGTGAGCAGTTCTTC TRBJ2-1 NA TRBD1 TRBV4-1
CASSKGVVDIQYF TGTGCCAGCAGCAAAGGCGTGGTGGACATTCAGTACTTC TRBJ2-4 NA NA TRBV21-1
CSVKRGEGTNEKLFF TGTAGCGTCAAGAGGGGAGAGGGGACTAATGAAAAACTGTTTTTT TRBJ1-4 NA NA TRBV29-1
CASSTSYIPPNEQYF TGTGCCAGCAGCACCTCATACATTCCACCGAACGAGCAGTACTTC TRBJ2-7 NA NA TRBV21-1
CAWSDTGELFF TGTGCCTGGAGTGACACCGGGGAGCTGTTTTTT TRBJ2-2 NA NA TRBV30
CASSYSTSQETQYF TGTGCCAGCAGTTATTCTACGTCGCAAGAGACCCAGTACTTC TRBJ2-5 many NA TRBV6-6
CASSPGPGINIQYF TGCGCCAGCAGCCCGGGGCCCGGTATAAACATCCAGTACTTC TRBJ2-4 NA NA TRBV5-1
CASSLYDPCPRFYNEQFF TGTGCCAGCAGCTTATATGATCCCTGCCCCCGGTTCTACAATGAGCAGTTCTTC TRBJ2-1 NA NA TRBV11-2
CASSLLAGASDTHYF TGTGCCAGCAGCTTACTAGCGGGAGCCTCAGATACGCACTATTTT TRBJ2-3 NA TRBD2 TRBV7-8
CAWDSGANVLTF TGTGCCTGGGACTCTGGGGCCAACGTCCTGACTTTC TRBJ2-6 few NA TRBV30
CTSSLGQSGRVVF TGTACCAGCAGCTTGGGTCAGTCAGGGCGGGTAGTCTTC TRBJ2-1 NA NA TRBV5-4
CVSSLGHYYEQYF TGTGTCAGCAGCTTGGGACATTACTACGAGCAGTACTTC TRBJ2-7 NA NA TRBV11-2
CASSYSIRVQPQHF TGTGCCAGCAGTTACTCGATCAGGGTTCAGCCCCAGCATTTT TRBJ1-5 few NA TRBV6-5
CASKGPLSYNEQFF TGTGCCAGCAAGGGCCCCCTCTCTTACAATGAGCAGTTCTTC TRBJ2-1 NA NA TRBV2
CASSAGSLGETQYF TGTGCCAGCAGTGCAGGGAGCCTAGGAGAGACCCAGTACTTC TRBJ2-5 NA NA TRBV28
CARSLVTGAHEQYF TGTGCCAGGAGCTTAGTGACGGGGGCCCACGAGCAGTACTTC TRBJ2-7 NA NA TRBV7-9
CASSLEGVLSYEQYF TGTGCCAGCAGTTTAGAAGGGGTCCTCTCCTACGAGCAGTACTTC TRBJ2-7 few NA TRBV28
CASSEAHGDQPQHF TGTGCCAGCAGTGAAGCGCACGGGGATCAGCCCCAGCATTTT TRBJ1-5 few NA TRBV6-1
CASSQDQGGLWEAQYF TGCGCCAGCAGCCAAGATCAGGGGGGGCTTTGGGAGGCCCAGTACTTC TRBJ2-5 NA NA TRBV4-3
CSVGRGLYEQYF TGCAGCGTTGGGAGAGGACTCTACGAGCAGTACTTC TRBJ2-7 NA NA TRBV29-1
CASSPIAGPGEQFF TGTGCCAGCAGCCCGATAGCGGGACCTGGCGAGCAGTTCTTC TRBJ2-1 NA TRBD2 TRBV7-9
CASGPGTSHTEAFF TGTGCTAGTGGTCCGGGGACCTCCCACACTGAAGCTTTCTTT TRBJ1-1 few NA TRBV12-5
CASVRDTGELFF TGTGCCAGCGTACGGGACACCGGGGAGCTGTTTTTT TRBJ2-2 few NA TRBV28
CASSYSGHLYEQYF TGTGCCAGCAGTTACTCGGGACACCTCTACGAGCAGTACTTC TRBJ2-7 few NA TRBV6-5
CASSQDPPRYNSPLHF TGTGCCAGCAGCCAAGACCCCCCTCGTTATAATTCACCCCTCCACTTT TRBJ1-6 NA NA TRBV14
CASSWLAGANTGELFF TGTGCCAGCAGCTGGCTCGCGGGGGCAAACACCGGGGAGCTGTTTTTT TRBJ2-2 many NA TRBV11-1
CDSSQDRTSIKGEQIF TGCGACAGCAGCCAAGATCGTACTAGTATTAAGGGTGAGCAGATCTTC TRBJ2-1 once NA TRBV4-1
CSVVRGHTEAFF TGCAGCGTTGTAAGGGGCCACACTGAAGCTTTCTTT TRBJ1-1 many NA TRBV29-1
CASSLEGRHSEKLFF TGTGCCAGCAGTTTAGAGGGCAGGCACTCCGAAAAACTGTTTTTT TRBJ1-4 NA NA TRBV12-3/TRBV12-4
CASSLWAGGIDEQYF TGCGCCAGCAGCTTGTGGGCGGGAGGGATCGACGAGCAGTACTTC TRBJ2-7 NA TRBD2 TRBV5-1
CASSFVWTGRSTEAFF TGTGCCAGCAGTTTTGTATGGACAGGGAGGTCGACTGAAGCTTTCTTT TRBJ1-1 NA TRBD1 TRBV12-3/TRBV12-4
CASSWGGHTNTGELFF TGTGCCAGCAGCTGGGGGGGACATACTAACACCGGGGAGCTGTTTTTT TRBJ2-2 many NA TRBV5-6
CASSLRQAGAADTQYF TGTGCCAGCAGCCTTCGCCAAGCGGGAGCGGCAGATACGCAGTATTTT TRBJ2-3 many TRBD2 TRBV11-3
CASMSGVIKVGELFF TGCGCCAGCATGTCGGGGGTAATCAAGGTCGGGGAGCTGTTTTTT TRBJ2-2 NA NA TRBV10-2
CASRTWGLQPTSGANVPTF TGTGCCAGCAGGACATGGGGGCTTCAACCCACATCTGGGGCCAACGTCCCGACCTTC TRBJ2-6 NA NA TRBV11-2
CASSFGAGAVYGYTF TGTGCCAGCAGTTTTGGGGCAGGGGCTGTCTATGGCTACACCTTC TRBJ1-2 NA NA TRBV28
CASSQGLYYGYTF TGTGCCAGCAGCCAAGGGCTCTACTATGGCTACACCTTC TRBJ1-2 few NA TRBV14
CASSQEAGRFRDMQYF TGCGCCAGCAGCCAAGAAGCGGGAAGGTTCAGGGATATGCAGTATTTT TRBJ2-3 NA TRBD2 TRBV4-1
CASSRSGDNTGELFF TGTGCCAGCAGTCGTAGCGGGGATAACACCGGGGAGCTGTTTTTT TRBJ2-2 NA TRBD2 TRBV2
CASRSLGTGELFF TGTGCCAGCAGATCGCTAGGGACCGGGGAGCTGTTTTTT TRBJ2-2 NA NA TRBV28
CSIEGFKGSMGYEKYF TGCAGCATTGAAGGCTTCAAGGGGTCCATGGGTTACGAGAAGTACTTC TRBJ2-7 NA NA TRBV29-1